This record covers a single T cell receptor beta chain. This clone was recorded a few times. The antigen this receptor binds is unknown. There are no base qualities to consult, and no much larger clone falls within one base. The sample comes from a study of cytomegalovirus exposure and HLA in healthy donors (TCRdb year 2017). Regarding the research as a whole: In an earlier analysis of several hundred of the donors, approximately 300 Gb of sequence data and approximately 100 million unique TCR beta sequences from 180 million or so T cells were reported. Alongside the repertoire data, information on donor age, sex, ethnicity and CMV serostatus was compiled. Roughly 5 DR-DQ haplotypes were handled as single units for association and clustering because linkage in the cohort was strong. Of the approximately 400 genotyped donors, 65% to 90% fell in the genetic ancestry cluster associated with self-reported Caucasian donors. HLA typing included class I and class II loci at four-digit resolution. The study used immunosequencing to profile the T cell repertoires of under 700 subjects and linked those repertoires to cytomegalovirus serostatus. To decide whether each TCR beta V gene segment behaved as functional or pseudogenic, an earlier analysis of nearly 600 of the donors relied on high-throughput TCR beta sequencing. In addition to the first cohort of 666 subjects, a separate validation cohort of some 120 different subjects was used. The later analysis used no new phenotypic data to find candidate immune exposures, relying instead on TCR beta sequences and their occurrence across donors. A later genetic analysis took genome-wide SNP genotypes for about 55% of the roughly 700 donors and used that subset as a discovery cohort. To study patterns of TCR occurrence, a later analysis re-analyzed previously published TCR beta repertoires from around 700 donors and added high-resolution HLA genotyping. The study was designed to test whether signatures of past pathogen exposure could be identified by cataloging public T cell receptors. Approximately 310 gigabases of sequencing data and approximately 85 million unique TCR sequences were included in an early release covering roughly 700 HLA-typed donors. All discovery cohort repertoires had been generated on a single sequencing platform. To predict cytomegalovirus infection status, the study brought together high-throughput TCR immunosequencing, statistical association of individual TCRs with disease status, and machine learning. Across roughly 420 genotyped donors of the cohort, an average of about 250,000 unique TCR beta nucleotide sequences per donor were sequenced, and 15% to 20% of those sequences were non-productive. The number of typed donors differed by locus: 629-630 for A, B, C, DRB1 and DQB1; roughly 510 for DQA1; approximately 610 for DPA1; and about 450 for DPB1.

Library method: the immunoSEQ multiplex PCR assay. For the multiplex PCR, a mixture combining 60 forward primers for TCR Vbeta segments and 13 reverse primers for TCR Jbeta segments was used. Amplification of the CDR3 region of rearranged TCR beta genes was performed with a multiplex PCR assay on genomic DNA. Amplified TCR beta libraries were sequenced as 87-base-pair reads on the Illumina HiSeq System. On the authors' methods: A later analysis counted about 76 million unique TCR beta chains across the 550 to 750 repertoires, and 10 million to 11 million of these chains were shared by at least two donors. Raw reads were error-corrected and collapsed into unique sequences by a nearest-neighbor algorithm in which closely related sequences were merged to remove PCR and sequencing errors. Alignment of CDR3 sequences to IMGT reference sequences was used to assign V, D and J gene segments. For a sequence to be retained, a match of at least six nucleotides was required to both a V gene segment and a J gene segment. Rearrangements were classified as productive when the CDR3 lacked stop codons and remained in frame with V and J, and all other rearrangements were classified as non-productive. CDR3 was defined according to IMGT convention as the region running from the second conserved V-encoded cysteine to the conserved J-encoded phenylalanine. The earlier analysis of 587 of the donors excluded sequences that lacked an unambiguous match to a single V gene segment. In an earlier analysis of 587 of the donors, a V segment was called functional when productive rearrangements were above 56.7%, and segregating when the standard deviation between donors exceeded 5%. A statistical classification framework was built to diagnose cytomegalovirus status from the catalog of TCR beta chain sequences. V and J gene assignment, in a later analysis, came from comparing TCR nucleotide sequences with IMGT/GENE-DB human TR gene sequences. Using the TCRdist pipeline, a later analysis assigned CDR3 sequences along with most-parsimonious VDJ recombination scenarios. In a later analysis, each TCR beta chain was defined by its CDR3 amino acid sequence together with its V-gene family, and reads lacking a unique V-gene family were excluded. A later analysis removed 592 highly shared, low-generation-probability nucleotide sequences to deal with suspected cross-contamination and a sequencing artifact. A later analysis calculated a clonal expansion index for each public chain from normalized within-repertoire ranks of inferred template counts. In a later analysis, generation probabilities were computed with a VDJ recombination model fitted to out-of-frame rearrangements, and the resulting probabilities were checked against IGoR. In a later analysis, TCR-TCR, TCR-HLA and TCR-CMV co-occurrence was scored with hypergeometric tests, and a repertoire-size bias correction was applied to TCR pairs. A later analysis estimated false discovery rates by permuting HLA or CMV assignments 20 times. In a later analysis, co-occurring TCRs were grouped with DBSCAN, and TCRdist sequence similarity was added when clustering was performed within HLA-allele-positive subsets. Repertoires with fewer than 30,000 or more than 120,000 public chains were left out of co-occurrence clustering, as were about five repertoires with anomalous nucleotide sharing. The immuneACCESS repertoire file appears here via TCRdb, limited to in-frame rearrangements. These files lack a portion of the clones; in checked studies, under half of the deficit traces to unresolved V genes, and the cause of the others is not known. D and trimming were read from the DNA, whereas the V and J calls and clone size are those reported in that table. In this sample the table shows around 130,000 clones, approximately 8.7% of which occur a single time. 5.5% of the sample is held by the ten biggest clonotypes.

The germline V gene yields SGDLS for CDR1 and YYNGEE for CDR2. Its CDR3 holds 16 amino acids, cysteine through phenylalanine. Only the CDR3 DNA is retained, 48 bases long and in frame from the first base. V is shortened by 4 bases, J by 3 bases, and the region joining them spans 17 bases. The cohort comprised some 680 healthy bone marrow donors. Cohort members were all nominally healthy when sampled, although unrecorded immune exposures were likely present. The donor was CMV seronegative and was included in the group of 352 seronegative cohort members. Every donor gave a peripheral blood sample, and the peripheral blood mononuclear cells from that sample were used for TCR beta sequencing. Genomic DNA extraction from the blood cell samples was performed with the Qiagen DNeasy Blood Extraction Kit. Beyond this particular receptor, the publication reports: Across donors, most TCR sequences were observed very rarely, whereas some public TCRs were present in many individuals. The study listed approximately 160 TCR beta chains as associated with cytomegalovirus. Immune exposure information for the cohort was limited to CMV serostatus. According to a later analysis, TCR association rates differed among HLA loci, with DRB1 alleles showing the most associated TCRs and HLA-C alleles showing the fewest. Presence/absence analyses assumed roughly uniform sequencing depth across donors, an assumption that may not hold. Several of the top co-occurrence clusters appeared to be linked to parvovirus B19, influenza, CMV and Epstein-Barr virus, according to a later analysis. Because counts were too low, 15 or so rarely observed V segments, including chromosome 9 orphons, were excluded from the earlier analysis of some 590 of the donors. V-gene and J-gene trimming of TCR beta chains was associated with a missense DCLRE1C variant in a later genetic analysis, and the association was replicated in an independent cohort. An earlier analysis of 450 to 750 of the donors showed that most TCR beta V segments appeared in productive rearrangements either about 87% or about 30% of the time, which broadly matched IMGT annotations. The classifier was reported to diagnose cytomegalovirus status with high specificity and sensitivity in both the original cohort and the validation cohort. At a false discovery rate of 0.05, a later analysis linked some 17,000 TCR beta sequences to specific HLA alleles. A further reported finding was that TCR beta sequences accurately predicted the HLA-A and HLA-B alleles for most subjects in the first cohort. A later analysis found that HLA-associated TCR beta chains were more clonally expanded and had lower generation probabilities than equally common non-associated chains. In vitro tests confirmed that a few of the cytomegalovirus-associated TCR beta chains recognize cytomegalovirus antigens. Because HLA typing was unavailable for some donors at each locus, only the typed subset was used in association tests. In a later analysis, most CMV-associated TCR beta chains were found to appear HLA-restricted, with HLA associations seemingly driven largely by CMV exposure. It was suggested by the authors that the approach could potentially be generalized to other disease states and immunological phenotypes. When HLA alleles, especially DR and DQ, strongly co-occurred, attributing TCR associations to individual alleles was difficult. The 87-base-pair reads could not distinguish some IMGT-functional V segments, including TRBV6-2 and TRBV6-3, so those segments were excluded. In this cohort, only TCR beta chains were sequenced, and detectable features were limited by the absence of alpha or paired-chain data. A later genetic analysis reported fewer N-insertions in productive TCRs among donors in an Asian-associated ancestry cluster than the roughly 670-donor mean. Correlated functional status among segregating V segments might reflect linkage disequilibrium, but an unknown experimental factor could not be ruled out. A cluster of highly shared sequence variants was judged likely to be a technical artifact of the sequencing pipeline.

The sequence links TRBV9 to TRBJ2-4, and TRBD2 may be the D gene, going by 7 matching bases. The sequence came from a man between 35 and 55 years old in good health and CMV-seronegative. The sequenced material came from PBMCs. The bases are TGTGCCAGCAGCTCCCAAGGGGAGGGGGGCAAAAACATTCAGTACTTC. Protein translation: CASSSQGEGGKNIQYF.